The following is a T cell receptor beta chain sequence with its context. From germline, CDR1 is MNHEY and CDR2 SMNVEV (reference sequence). V shed 6 bases and J shed 0 bases, with 15 bases lying between them. The CDR3 loop spans 15 amino acids. There was at least one pre-ART PBMC sample for each donor, plus at least two post-ART PBMC samples. The immunoSEQ assay was v3.0, run at survey level. Produced via immunoSEQ multiplex PCR; TCRdb's table is partial and in-frame only. The top ten hold less than 8% of the sample, which has 13,000 to 15,000 clones, 80% to 90% seen once. This specimen belongs to a study of long-term antiretroviral therapy in people with HIV.

The V and J genes are TRBV27 and TRBJ2-7, with a tentative D call TRBD2 (5 bases). The sequenced sample was unsorted PBMCs, obtained 0.4 years after starting antiretroviral therapy. The receptor was derived from a man aged 25-45 years with HIV. CDR3 bases: TGTGCCAGCAGACGTCTAGCCGACTTCTCCTACGAGCAGTACTTC. It translates to CASRRLADFSYEQYF.